Listed below are T cell receptor beta chains from one sample, sequenced in a study of blood T cell repertoires in COVID-19. Only in-frame clones appear in the TCRdb table, and some are missing; sequencing was by immunoSEQ multiplex PCR. The table includes some 200,000 clones, approximately 86% detected once. The specimen sequenced was peripheral blood. The receptor set was obtained from a woman in her twenties or thirties with COVID-19, enrolled during active disease. Each CDR3 is given with its conserved first and last residue. Each record gives: J gene, D gene, clone size, V gene, CDR3 protein, CDR3 DNA. D genes are given only for firm matches. The size entry is marked missing in some rows and otherwise reads once, few, many or a size class.

j_call: TRBJ2-1; d_call: .; clone_size: .; v_call: TRBV6-5; cdr3_aa: CASSYDLVSSYNEQFF; cdr3_nt: TGTGCCAGCAGTTACGATCTCGTTAGCTCCTACAATGAGCAGTTCTTC
j_call: TRBJ2-3; d_call: TRBD2; clone_size: once; v_call: TRBV12-5; cdr3_aa: CASGLAGGTSTDTQYF; cdr3_nt: TGTGCTAGTGGTTTAGCGGGAGGGACTAGCACAGATACGCAGTATTTT
j_call: TRBJ2-6; d_call: TRBD1; clone_size: .; v_call: TRBV5-8; cdr3_aa: CASSSGTGLSGANVLTF; cdr3_nt: TGTGCCAGCAGCTCTGGGACAGGCCTCTCTGGGGCCAACGTCCTGACTTTC
j_call: TRBJ2-3; d_call: .; clone_size: .; v_call: TRBV6-5; cdr3_aa: CASSYRSTDTQYF; cdr3_nt: TGTGCCAGCAGTTATCGTAGCACAGATACGCAGTATTTT
j_call: TRBJ2-3; d_call: TRBD2; clone_size: .; v_call: TRBV27; cdr3_aa: CASSLRTSGRSLADTQYF; cdr3_nt: TGTGCCAGCAGTTTACGAACTAGCGGGAGATCCCTCGCAGATACGCAGTATTTT
j_call: TRBJ2-3; d_call: TRBD1; clone_size: .; v_call: TRBV5-4; cdr3_aa: CASSLGGTGASTDTQYF; cdr3_nt: TGTGCCAGCAGCTTGGGGGGGACAGGAGCTAGCACAGATACGCAGTATTTT
j_call: TRBJ2-3; d_call: .; clone_size: few; v_call: TRBV7-6; cdr3_aa: CASSPRGAHTDTQYF; cdr3_nt: TGTGCCAGCAGCCCCCGGGGGGCCCACACAGATACGCAGTATTTT
j_call: TRBJ2-7; d_call: .; clone_size: .; v_call: TRBV6-5; cdr3_aa: CASSFGQTSIYEQYF; cdr3_nt: TGTGCCAGCAGTTTCGGACAGACGTCGATCTACGAGCAGTACTTC
j_call: TRBJ1-4; d_call: .; clone_size: .; v_call: TRBV7-9; cdr3_aa: CASSLRVGRGNEKLFF; cdr3_nt: TGTGCCAGCAGCTTAAGAGTGGGCAGGGGTAATGAAAAACTGTTTTTT
j_call: TRBJ1-5; d_call: TRBD1; clone_size: few; v_call: TRBV2; cdr3_aa: CASRAGSGTGGPNQPQHF; cdr3_nt: TGTGCCAGCAGGGCCGGCTCCGGGACAGGGGGACCCAATCAGCCCCAGCATTTT
j_call: TRBJ2-3; d_call: .; clone_size: .; v_call: TRBV15; cdr3_aa: CATSRRVEGADTQYF; cdr3_nt: TGTGCCACCAGCAGGCGGGTCGAGGGGGCAGATACGCAGTATTTT
j_call: TRBJ2-5; d_call: TRBD2; clone_size: .; v_call: TRBV19; cdr3_aa: CASSMPSGSQETQYF; cdr3_nt: TGTGCCAGTAGTATGCCTAGCGGGAGCCAAGAGACCCAGTACTTC
j_call: TRBJ2-1; d_call: TRBD1; clone_size: .; v_call: TRBV18; cdr3_aa: CASSPATGGTYNEQFF; cdr3_nt: TGTGCCAGCTCACCAGCGACAGGGGGTACCTACAATGAGCAGTTCTTC
j_call: TRBJ1-2; d_call: .; clone_size: .; v_call: TRBV7-2; cdr3_aa: CASSPGGGYGYTF; cdr3_nt: TGTGCCAGCAGCCCCGGGGGGGGGTATGGCTACACCTTC
j_call: TRBJ1-3; d_call: .; clone_size: .; v_call: TRBV2; cdr3_aa: CASSSPGEDSGNTIYF; cdr3_nt: TGTGCCAGCAGTTCTCCTGGGGAGGACTCTGGAAACACCATATATTTT
j_call: TRBJ2-5; d_call: .; clone_size: .; v_call: TRBV5-1; cdr3_aa: CASSLVLEETQYF; cdr3_nt: TGCGCCAGCAGCTTGGTTCTAGAGGAGACCCAGTACTTC
j_call: TRBJ2-7; d_call: TRBD1; clone_size: few; v_call: TRBV6-5; cdr3_aa: CASSPQGQGAEQYF; cdr3_nt: TGTGCCAGCAGCCCCCAAGGACAGGGGGCCGAGCAGTACTTC
j_call: TRBJ2-5; d_call: .; clone_size: once; v_call: TRBV5-1; cdr3_aa: CASSAGTRGQETQYF; cdr3_nt: TGCGCCAGCAGCGCGGGGACCAGAGGCCAAGAGACCCAGTACTTC
j_call: TRBJ2-7; d_call: .; clone_size: .; v_call: TRBV27; cdr3_aa: CASSPTWDIAYEQYF; cdr3_nt: TGTGCCAGCAGTCCAACATGGGACATCGCCTACGAGCAGTACTTC
j_call: TRBJ1-6; d_call: TRBD1; clone_size: .; v_call: TRBV25-1; cdr3_aa: CASSGGQVSPLHF; cdr3_nt: TGTGCCAGCAGTGGTGGACAGGTCTCACCCCTCCACTTT
j_call: TRBJ1-1; d_call: .; clone_size: .; v_call: TRBV7-9; cdr3_aa: CASSLDRNTEAFF; cdr3_nt: TGTGCCAGCAGCTTAGACAGGAACACTGAAGCTTTCTTT
j_call: TRBJ2-7; d_call: TRBD1; clone_size: .; v_call: TRBV28; cdr3_aa: CASSRAGGIYEQYF; cdr3_nt: TGTGCCAGCAGTAGGGCAGGGGGCATATACGAGCAGTACTTC
j_call: TRBJ2-1; d_call: .; clone_size: .; v_call: TRBV4-3; cdr3_aa: CASSQNAGDTYNEQFF; cdr3_nt: TGCGCCAGCAGCCAGAATGCGGGGGACACCTACAATGAGCAGTTCTTC
j_call: TRBJ2-2; d_call: .; clone_size: .; v_call: TRBV18; cdr3_aa: CASSPPEVYRANTGELFF; cdr3_nt: TGTGCCAGCTCACCACCTGAGGTCTACAGGGCCAACACCGGGGAGCTGTTTTTT
j_call: TRBJ2-3; d_call: .; clone_size: .; v_call: TRBV20-1; cdr3_aa: CSASLAGGSDTQYF; cdr3_nt: TGCAGTGCTAGTCTGGCGGGTGGATCAGATACGCAGTATTTT
j_call: TRBJ2-1; d_call: .; clone_size: .; v_call: TRBV5-5; cdr3_aa: CASSSTGIGLNEQFF; cdr3_nt: TGTGCCAGCAGCTCAACAGGGATAGGGCTAAATGAGCAGTTCTTC
j_call: TRBJ1-6; d_call: TRBD1; clone_size: .; v_call: TRBV5-1; cdr3_aa: CASGTGQANSPLHF; cdr3_nt: TGCGCCAGCGGAACGGGACAGGCTAATTCACCCCTCCACTTT
j_call: TRBJ1-6; d_call: .; clone_size: .; v_call: TRBV2; cdr3_aa: CASSEQDKNSPLHF; cdr3_nt: TGTGCCAGCAGTGAACAGGACAAGAATTCACCCCTCCACTTT
j_call: TRBJ2-3; d_call: TRBD2; clone_size: .; v_call: TRBV7-2; cdr3_aa: CASSSSGGPSDTQYF; cdr3_nt: TGTGCCAGCAGCTCTAGCGGGGGGCCTTCAGATACGCAGTATTTT
j_call: TRBJ1-3; d_call: TRBD1; clone_size: .; v_call: TRBV7-2; cdr3_aa: CASSLLGTGVLSGNTIYF; cdr3_nt: TGTGCCAGCAGCTTGTTGGGGACAGGCGTCCTCTCTGGAAACACCATATATTTT
j_call: TRBJ1-2; d_call: .; clone_size: once; v_call: TRBV28; cdr3_aa: CASSPDFQGANYGYTF; cdr3_nt: TGTGCCAGCAGTCCCGATTTCCAGGGTGCTAACTATGGCTACACCTTC
j_call: TRBJ2-7; d_call: .; clone_size: .; v_call: TRBV11-2; cdr3_aa: CASSFGTNYEQYF; cdr3_nt: TGTGCCAGCAGCTTTGGGACAAACTACGAGCAGTACTTC
j_call: TRBJ1-5; d_call: TRBD1; clone_size: once; v_call: TRBV28; cdr3_aa: CASSAPPEGASNQPQHF; cdr3_nt: TGTGCCAGCAGCGCGCCCCCAGAGGGGGCTAGCAATCAGCCCCAGCATTTT
j_call: TRBJ1-4; d_call: .; clone_size: .; v_call: TRBV28; cdr3_aa: CASSQLGGIGEKLFF; cdr3_nt: TGTGCCAGCAGTCAGCTGGGGGGGATAGGAGAAAAACTGTTTTTT
j_call: TRBJ1-2; d_call: TRBD1; clone_size: .; v_call: TRBV12-3/TRBV12-4; cdr3_aa: CAIDRGLYGYTF; cdr3_nt: TGTGCCATCGACAGGGGCCTCTATGGCTACACCTTC
j_call: TRBJ2-2; d_call: .; clone_size: .; v_call: TRBV6-6; cdr3_aa: CASSYRGLTGELFF; cdr3_nt: TGTGCCAGCAGTTACCGCGGTCTCACCGGGGAGCTGTTTTTT
j_call: TRBJ2-5; d_call: TRBD1; clone_size: once; v_call: TRBV7-2; cdr3_aa: CASSPRRGGWETQYF; cdr3_nt: TGTGCCAGCAGCCCACGGAGAGGGGGCTGGGAGACCCAGTACTTC
j_call: TRBJ1-3; d_call: TRBD1; clone_size: .; v_call: TRBV27; cdr3_aa: CASSENTGGAGNTIYF; cdr3_nt: TGTGCCAGCAGCGAAAATACAGGGGGCGCGGGAAACACCATATATTTT
j_call: TRBJ2-1; d_call: .; clone_size: .; v_call: TRBV27; cdr3_aa: CASRRLGGPSNEQFF; cdr3_nt: TGTGCCAGCCGCCGGTTGGGGGGGCCGTCTAATGAGCAGTTCTTC
j_call: TRBJ2-7; d_call: .; clone_size: .; v_call: TRBV27; cdr3_aa: CASSYRDGGIYEQYF; cdr3_nt: TGTGCCAGCAGTTACCGGGACGGGGGAATCTACGAGCAGTACTTC
j_call: TRBJ1-5; d_call: TRBD1; clone_size: few; v_call: TRBV2; cdr3_aa: CASSGGTGGRDQPQHF; cdr3_nt: TGTGCCAGCAGTGGGGGGACAGGGGGCAGGGATCAGCCCCAGCATTTT
j_call: TRBJ1-6; d_call: TRBD1; clone_size: .; v_call: TRBV18; cdr3_aa: CASSQRPRTGIAGGDSPLHF; cdr3_nt: TGTGCCAGCTCCCAACGTCCCAGGACAGGGATAGCCGGAGGGGATTCACCCCTCCACTTT
j_call: TRBJ2-3; d_call: TRBD2; clone_size: .; v_call: TRBV27; cdr3_aa: CASSLLGLAGGTDTQYF; cdr3_nt: TGTGCCAGCAGTCTCCTCGGACTAGCGGGGGGTACAGATACGCAGTATTTT
j_call: TRBJ2-3; d_call: .; clone_size: once; v_call: TRBV6-2/TRBV6-3; cdr3_aa: CASSYSIPRESDTQYF; cdr3_nt: TGTGCCAGCAGTTACTCGATCCCACGGGAGTCAGATACGCAGTATTTT
j_call: TRBJ1-2; d_call: .; clone_size: once; v_call: TRBV3-1/TRBV3-2; cdr3_aa: CASSHSRDFEYGYTF; cdr3_nt: TGTGCCAGCAGCCATTCCCGGGACTTTGAATATGGCTACACCTTC
j_call: TRBJ1-1; d_call: .; clone_size: .; v_call: TRBV19; cdr3_aa: CASSGTPNTEAFF; cdr3_nt: TGTGCCAGTAGCGGGACACCGAACACTGAAGCTTTCTTT
j_call: TRBJ1-1; d_call: TRBD1; clone_size: once; v_call: TRBV11-2; cdr3_aa: CASSQGTGAATEAFF; cdr3_nt: TGTGCCAGCAGCCAAGGGACAGGGGCGGCCACTGAAGCTTTCTTT
j_call: TRBJ1-5; d_call: .; clone_size: few; v_call: TRBV19; cdr3_aa: CASSTGGNQPQHF; cdr3_nt: TGTGCCAGTAGTACAGGGGGCAATCAGCCCCAGCATTTT
j_call: TRBJ2-7; d_call: .; clone_size: .; v_call: TRBV4-2; cdr3_aa: CASSQVADPYEQYF; cdr3_nt: TGTGCCAGCAGCCAAGTGGCAGATCCCTACGAGCAGTACTTC
j_call: TRBJ2-1; d_call: TRBD2; clone_size: once; v_call: TRBV5-1; cdr3_aa: CASSLRGGDYNEQFF; cdr3_nt: TGCGCCAGCAGCTTGCGCGGGGGGGACTACAATGAGCAGTTCTTC
j_call: TRBJ2-5; d_call: .; clone_size: .; v_call: TRBV7-8; cdr3_aa: CASSSRSIVGGTQYF; cdr3_nt: TGTGCCAGCAGCTCCCGTTCCATAGTGGGGGGGACCCAGTACTTC
j_call: TRBJ1-1; d_call: TRBD1; clone_size: .; v_call: TRBV29-1; cdr3_aa: CSVTGTGNTEAFF; cdr3_nt: TGCAGCGTGACCGGGACAGGGAACACTGAAGCTTTCTTT
j_call: TRBJ2-5; d_call: .; clone_size: .; v_call: TRBV4-1; cdr3_aa: CASSQDPPGNIQETQYF; cdr3_nt: TGCGCCAGCAGCCAAGATCCACCCGGGAATATTCAAGAGACCCAGTACTTC
j_call: TRBJ1-6; d_call: .; clone_size: .; v_call: TRBV15; cdr3_aa: CATSRDAGGSPLHF; cdr3_nt: TGTGCCACCAGCAGAGATGCTGGGGGGTCACCCCTCCACTTT
j_call: TRBJ1-4; d_call: TRBD1; clone_size: .; v_call: TRBV6-6; cdr3_aa: CASSRDRLGEKLFF; cdr3_nt: TGTGCCAGCAGTAGGGACAGGTTAGGCGAAAAACTGTTTTTT
j_call: TRBJ1-1; d_call: .; clone_size: .; v_call: TRBV27; cdr3_aa: CASSLSGRLEAFF; cdr3_nt: TGTGCCAGCAGTCTCTCCGGGAGGCTTGAAGCTTTCTTT
j_call: TRBJ2-7; d_call: TRBD2; clone_size: .; v_call: TRBV27; cdr3_aa: CASSFGTSGRYEQYF; cdr3_nt: TGTGCCAGCAGTTTTGGAACTAGCGGGAGGTACGAGCAGTACTTC
j_call: TRBJ2-1; d_call: .; clone_size: .; v_call: TRBV19; cdr3_aa: CASSHWSFMSRNEQFF; cdr3_nt: TGTGCCAGTAGCCACTGGTCCTTTATGTCCCGCAATGAGCAGTTCTTC
j_call: TRBJ1-2; d_call: .; clone_size: .; v_call: TRBV21-1; cdr3_aa: CASSLHQGTNYGYTF; cdr3_nt: TGTGCCAGCAGCCTCCATCAGGGTACGAACTATGGCTACACCTTC
j_call: TRBJ1-1; d_call: TRBD1; clone_size: .; v_call: TRBV5-4; cdr3_aa: CASSLGPGGRSVNTEAFF; cdr3_nt: TGTGCCAGCAGCTTGGGACCAGGGGGCAGGTCGGTTAACACTGAAGCTTTCTTT